Below, 32 T cell receptor beta chains from the same sample are listed, as sequenced in a study of blood T cell repertoires in COVID-19. TCRdb keeps only in-frame clones here, not all; method: immunoSEQ multiplex PCR. The repertoire includes more than 45,000 clones, about 85% of them detected once, and roughly 4.8% sits in the top ten. The source material was peripheral blood. The receptors derive from a man in his forties or fifties with active COVID-19.

V gene TRBV11-1 combines with J gene TRBJ2-1; 11 bases agree with TRBD2. With 2 bases clipped from V and 4 bases from J, the junction kept 4 bases outside the gene matches. CDR3 length: 16 residues. Germline CDR1 SGHAT, CDR2 FQDESV (reference sequence). The CDR3 protein is CASSLRRLAGYNEQFF. Written as DNA, the CDR3 is TGTGCCAGCAGCTTACGCCGACTAGCGGGGTACAATGAGCAGTTCTTC. The whole variable domain, remainder taken from reference TRBV11-1 and TRBJ2-1, is EAEVAQSPRYKITEKSQAVAFWCDPISGHATLYWYRQILGQGPELLVQFQDESVVDDSQLPKDRFSAERLKGVDSTLKIQPAELGDSAMYLCASSLRRLAGYNEQFFGPGTRLTVL.

The genes are TRBV6-2 or TRBV6-3 and TRBJ1-5; D unclear. V was trimmed by 1 base and J by 6 bases, leaving 10 bases between them. This CDR3 region has 14 residues. Germline lookup yields CDR1 MNHEY and CDR2 SVGEGT. The CDR3 spells CASSYWAAGQPQHF. Written as DNA, the CDR3 is TGTGCCAGCAGTTACTGGGCAGCAGGTCAGCCCCAGCATTTT.

The J gene is TRBJ2-3, the V gene TRBV5-1; D is possibly TRBD2 (5 bases). Germline CDR1 and CDR2: SGHRS and YFSETQ. V lost 4 bases and J lost 4, with 10 bases in between. The CDR3 contains 13 residues. The CDR3 is CASSPVGADTQYF. DNA for the CDR3: TGCGCCAGCAGCCCGGTGGGAGCAGATACGCAGTATTTT.

The chain employs TRBV7-2 and TRBJ1-2, with D possibly TRBD1 on 6 matching bases. The V gene's germline CDR1 is SGHTA and CDR2 FQGNSA. V was shortened by 3 bases and J by 0 bases, with 14 bases between the two germline ends. This CDR3 is built from 16 residues. CDR3 sequence reads: CASSFLDSYANYGYTF. The CDR3 DNA follows: TGTGCCAGCAGCTTTTTGGACAGCTACGCTAACTATGGCTACACCTTC.

This chain links TRBV6-2 or TRBV6-3 with TRBJ1-1; D ambiguous. This CDR3 is built from 11 residues. Trimming cost V 2 bases and J 10 bases, with 8 bases left between them. Germline loops: CDR1 MNHEY, CDR2 SVGEGT. This CDR3 is CASSYGGRAFF. In DNA, the CDR3 is TGTGCCAGCAGTTACGGCGGCAGAGCTTTCTTT.

This clone showed up just a few times. The CDR3, as DNA: TGTGCCAGCTCAGAATACCGGGACTATAGCTACGAGCAGTACTTC. This sequence encodes CASSEYRDYSYEQYF. The rearrangement links TRBV18 to TRBJ2-7, with 7 bases that match TRBD2. Trimming took 5 bases from V and 3 from J; bases not matched to a gene: 10. Germline lookup yields CDR1 KGHSH and CDR2 LQKENI. This CDR3 comprises 15 residues.

The CDR3 loop reads CASSTTGLAGANEQFF. The CDR3 DNA is TGTGCCAGCAGCACGACGGGACTAGCGGGGGCCAATGAGCAGTTCTTC. The genes are TRBV11-2 and TRBJ2-1; 14 positions agree with TRBD2. The trim removed 5 bases at V and 6 bases at J, leaving 6 bases unmatched. CDR1 SGHAT and CDR2 FQNNGV come from the germline V gene. The CDR3 sequence is 16 residues long.

The rearrangement joins TRBV9 to TRBJ2-3; perhaps TRBD2 as D (6 bases). Trimming took off 0 bases at V and 5 bases at J, with 13 bases between the two ends. Germline V gene data show CDR1 as SGDLS and CDR2 as YYNGEE. This CDR3 comprises 15 residues. CDR3 protein: CASSVAGVKGDTQYF. CDR3 bases: TGTGCCAGCAGCGTAGCGGGAGTAAAGGGAGATACGCAGTATTTT.

The chain recombines TRBV6-6 with TRBJ1-2; D is possibly TRBD1 (6 bases). The CDR3 totals 15 residues. Germline CDR1 is MNHNY and CDR2 is SVGAGI (reference sequence). The ends were cut back, 0 bases at V and 4 bases at J, with 12 bases in the middle. As DNA, the CDR3 is TGTGCCAGCAGTTACTCGGACAGATCTGGCTATGGCTACACCTTC. Its translation: CASSYSDRSGYGYTF.

The V and J genes are TRBV2 and TRBJ1-6; 7 bases agree with TRBD1. Germline V gene lookup returns CDR1 SNHLY and CDR2 FYNNEI. V shed 2 bases and J 0 bases; nucleotides not matched to a gene: 4. The CDR3 consists of 17 residues. The CDR3 spells CASSEQTGSSYNSPLHF. Written as DNA, the CDR3 is TGTGCCAGCAGTGAACAGACAGGGAGCTCCTATAATTCACCCCTCCACTTT. The complete variable domain, with remaining parts taken from reference TRBV2 and TRBJ1-6, reads EPEVTQTPSHQVTQMGQEVILRCVPISNHLYFYWYRQILGQKVEFLVSFYNNEISEKSEIFDDQFSVERPDGSNFTLKIRSTKLEDSAMYFCASSEQTGSSYNSPLHFGNGTRLTVT.

This sequence joins TRBV4-1 and TRBJ1-1; D is ambiguous. The CDR3 contains 17 residues. V was cut by 4 bases and J by 0 bases, with 18 bases left in between. CDR1 and CDR2 from the germline V gene are MGHRA and YSYEKL. This CDR3 is CASSPLGLRLMNTEAFF. The CDR3 region has the DNA TGCGCCAGCAGCCCCCTCGGACTTCGCCTTATGAACACTGAAGCTTTCTTT.

This sequence joins TRBV5-4 and TRBJ2-7; D perhaps matches TRBD1 (5 bases). V lost 0 bases, J lost 2 bases, and 12 bases lay in between. This CDR3 is 15 amino acids long. Per germline, CDR1 SGHNT and CDR2 YYREEE (reference sequence). This CDR3 is CASSLVPGLAYEQYF. The CDR3 DNA reads TGTGCCAGCAGCTTGGTTCCAGGGTTGGCCTACGAGCAGTACTTC.

The rearrangement links TRBV6-5 to TRBJ2-1; 9 nucleotides agree with TRBD2. The V gene end was trimmed by 4 bases and the J gene end by 5 bases; junction bases not matched to a gene: 3. This CDR3 comprises 14 residues. Germline loops: CDR1 MNHEY, CDR2 SVGAGI. CDR3 in DNA: TGTGCCAGCAGTTCACTAGCGGGCGACAATGAGCAGTTCTTC. Encoded protein: CASSSLAGDNEQFF.

The chain recombines TRBV30 with TRBJ2-7; 7 positions match TRBD2. The junction had 8 bases not matched to a gene; V was cut back by 6 bases and J by 0 bases. The CDR3 runs 14 residues. The germline CDR1 and CDR2 sequences are GTSNPN and SVGIG (reference sequence). The CDR3 here is CACTTSAVSYEQYF. DNA of the CDR3: TGTGCCTGCACCACTAGCGCTGTCTCCTACGAGCAGTACTTC.

This clone showed up just once. J is TRBJ2-4 and V is TRBV2; a weak D match, TRBD1 (6 bases). Germline values: CDR1 SNHLY, CDR2 FYNNEI. Trimming took 1 base from V and 8 from J, leaving 12 bases between them. This CDR3 is built from 14 residues. The CDR3: CASSEEQGRHIQYF. CDR3 sequence (DNA): TGTGCCAGCAGTGAAGAACAGGGTAGGCACATTCAGTACTTC.

Of note for this clone: The junction departs from germline at one end; a sequencing error may be responsible. The V gene is TRBV30, the J gene TRBJ2-5; D is perhaps TRBD1 (5 bases). Germline V gene lookup returns CDR1 GTSNPN and CDR2 SVGIG (reference sequence). This CDR3 is built from 13 residues. CDR3: CASWGSLLETQYF. CDR3 in DNA: TGCGCCTCGTGGGGCAGCCTTTTGGAGACCCAGTACTTC.

The chain links TRBV5-4 to TRBJ2-5; TRBD1 aligns across 7 bases. V lost 1 base, J lost 4 bases, and 1 base stayed unmatched. CDR1 is SGHNT and CDR2 is YYREEE in the germline V gene (reference sequence). This CDR3 spans 13 amino acids. The CDR3 bases are TGTGCCAGCAGCTTGCGGGACAGAGAGACCCAGTACTTC. Its translation: CASSLRDRETQYF.

This chain uses TRBV2 with TRBJ1-5; TRBD1 agrees at 10 bases. V was clipped by 5 bases and J by 5 bases; unmatched bases: 6. In germline, CDR1 is SNHLY, CDR2 FYNNEI. CDR3 length: 15 residues. CDR3 sequence: CASSSTGTGDQPQHF. As DNA, the CDR3 is TGTGCCAGCAGTTCGACCGGGACAGGGGATCAGCCCCAGCATTTT.

This sequence joins TRBV7-9 and TRBJ2-7; TRBD1 agrees at 8 bases. Germline assignment: CDR1 SEHNR and CDR2 FQNEAQ (reference sequence). Trimming cost V 4 bases and J 5 bases; bases outside gene matches: 10. The CDR3 runs 15 residues. The CDR3: CASSWRTGSSNEQYF. The CDR3 region has the DNA TGTGCCAGCAGCTGGAGGACAGGGAGCTCGAACGAGCAGTACTTC.

This sequence joins TRBV29-1 and TRBJ2-1; perhaps TRBD2 as D (6 bases). CDR1 and CDR2 (germline): SQVTM, ANQGSEA. V was pared by 2 bases and J by 6 bases, with 17 bases between. The length of the CDR3 is 15 residues. The CDR3 coding sequence is TGCAGCGTTGAAAGATCGAGACTAGTACTCAATGAGCAGTTCTTC. It translates to CSVERSRLVLNEQFF.

This clone appeared a single time. At the DNA level, this CDR3 is encoded by other sequences in the same sample as well. J is TRBJ2-3 and V is TRBV5-1; 9 positions match TRBD1. This CDR3 has 14 residues. Per germline, CDR1 SGHRS and CDR2 YFSETQ. J lost 5 bases, V lost 0 bases, and 1 base had no gene match. DNA for the CDR3: TGCGCCAGCAGCTTGGGACAGGGGGGAGATACGCAGTATTTT. Protein product: CASSLGQGGDTQYF.

This sequence joins TRBV6-5 and TRBJ2-2; maybe TRBD2 (6 bases). This CDR3 has 14 amino acids. Trimming removed 8 bases from V and 0 bases from J, with 10 bases in between. CDR1 is MNHEY and CDR2 is SVGAGI in the germline V gene. CDR3 in amino acids: CASCRGTNTGELFF. The CDR3 DNA reads TGTGCCAGCTGCCGGGGGACGAACACCGGGGAGCTGTTTTTT.

The V gene is TRBV27, the J gene TRBJ2-2, with D uncertain. Trimming pared 7 bases from V and 4 bases from J, leaving 16 bases between. The CDR3 sequence is 15 residues long. Germline V CDR1 and CDR2: MNHEY, SMNVEV (reference sequence). DNA for the CDR3: TGTGCCAGCACGCCTCGAATGAGAGGCACCGGGGAGCTGTTTTTT. It translates to CASTPRMRGTGELFF.

This chain connects TRBV5-1 to TRBJ2-1, with 16 bases aligning to TRBD2. V was clipped by 7 bases and J by 0 bases; unmatched bases: 7. This CDR3 is built from 18 residues. Germline V gene data show CDR1 as SGHRS and CDR2 as YFSETQ. DNA for the CDR3: TGCGCCAGCGGTAGGGGACTAGCGGGAGGGAGCTCCTACAATGAGCAGTTCTTC. Protein: CASGRGLAGGSSYNEQFF. Looking up the rest from reference TRBV5-1 and TRBJ2-1 gives the full variable domain: KAGVTQTPRYLIKTRGQQVTLSCSPISGHRSVSWYQQTPGQGLQFLFEYFSETQRNKGNFPGRFSGRQFSNSRSEMNVSTLELGDSALYLCASGRGLAGGSSYNEQFFGPGTRLTVL.

The genes are TRBV27 and TRBJ2-7; D gene ambiguous. CDR1 is MNHEY and CDR2 is SMNVEV in the germline V gene (reference sequence). The length of the CDR3 is 10 residues. V gave up 6 bases and J gave up 3 bases, with 3 bases separating them. The CDR3 bases are TGTGCCAGCAGCAACTACGAGCAGTACTTC. Protein product: CASSNYEQYF.

V and J are TRBV28 and TRBJ2-7, with 7 bases aligning to TRBD1. Germline V gene data show CDR1 as MDHEN and CDR2 as SYDVKM. The CDR3 is 14 amino acids. V dropped 6 bases and J dropped 3; count of bases not matched to a gene: 8. Written as DNA, the CDR3 is TGTGCCAGCAGCTCGGGACAGCAAGACTACGAGCAGTACTTC. It translates to CASSSGQQDYEQYF.

The V call is TRBV6-5, the J call TRBJ2-3; 7 positions match TRBD1. J was trimmed by 2 bases and V by 7 bases; bases with no gene match: 6. The CDR3 length is 14 residues. Germline values: CDR1 MNHEY, CDR2 SVGAGI. CDR3 coding DNA: TGTGCCAGCACCGAGGGGGCGAACACAGATACGCAGTATTTT. Its translation is CASTEGANTDTQYF.

This chain connects TRBV6-2 or TRBV6-3 to TRBJ2-1, with TRBD2 matching over 13 bases. The CDR3 consists of 17 residues. CDR1 and CDR2 (germline): MNHEY, SVGEGT. Trimming took 4 bases from V and 2 from J; bases not matched to a gene: 5. The CDR3 protein is CASSFSGTSGTYNEQFF. In DNA form, the CDR3 reads TGTGCCAGCAGTTTTTCCGGGACTAGCGGGACCTACAATGAGCAGTTCTTC.

The chain joins TRBV7-3 to TRBJ2-3, with 11 bases that match TRBD2. The CDR3 runs 16 residues. V trimming: 5 bases; J trimming: 9 bases; junction bases outside the gene matches: 13. Germline V gives CDR1 SGHTA, CDR2 FQGTGA. Written as DNA, the CDR3 is TGTGCCAGCAGCCAAACGTCCGGGACTAGCGGAGGGACGCAGTATTTT. As protein: CASSQTSGTSGGTQYF. The entire variable domain, with the rest obtained from reference TRBV7-3 and TRBJ2-3, is as follows: GAGVSQTPSNKVTEKGKYVELRCDPISGHTALYWYRQSLGQGPEFLIYFQGTGAADDSGLPNDRFFAVRPEGSVSTLKIQRTERGDSAVYLCASSQTSGTSGGTQYFGPGTRLTVL.

The sample holds a few counts of this clone. The CDR3 nucleotides are TGTGCCAGCAGCTTAATAGTGGGGCCGTCGGAGCAGTTCTTC. It specifies CASSLIVGPSEQFF. J is TRBJ2-1 and V is TRBV7-2, with D possibly being TRBD1 (5 bases). The length of the CDR3 is 14 residues. V lost 2 bases and J 10 bases, leaving 15 bases between the germline ends. Germline V gene sequence: CDR1 SGHTA, CDR2 FQGNSA.

V is TRBV11-1 and J is TRBJ2-7; 7 bases match TRBD1. This CDR3 is 16 amino acids long. The ends lost 6 bases at V and 6 bases at J; junction bases unmatched: 17. The germline gives CDR1 SGHAT, CDR2 FQDESV (reference sequence). The CDR3 protein is CASRARDSGVVIEQYF. Written as DNA, the CDR3 is TGTGCCAGCAGGGCCCGGGACAGCGGCGTGGTTATCGAGCAGTACTTC.

This chain links TRBV18 with TRBJ2-1, with TRBD2 matching over 8 bases. V gave up 0 bases and J gave up 0 bases; unmatched junction bases: 7. From germline, CDR1 is KGHSH and CDR2 LQKENI. The CDR3 totals 18 residues. The chain's CDR3 is CASSPPNGRGNSYNEQFF. The CDR3 DNA reads TGTGCCAGCTCACCACCGAACGGGAGGGGTAACTCCTACAATGAGCAGTTCTTC.